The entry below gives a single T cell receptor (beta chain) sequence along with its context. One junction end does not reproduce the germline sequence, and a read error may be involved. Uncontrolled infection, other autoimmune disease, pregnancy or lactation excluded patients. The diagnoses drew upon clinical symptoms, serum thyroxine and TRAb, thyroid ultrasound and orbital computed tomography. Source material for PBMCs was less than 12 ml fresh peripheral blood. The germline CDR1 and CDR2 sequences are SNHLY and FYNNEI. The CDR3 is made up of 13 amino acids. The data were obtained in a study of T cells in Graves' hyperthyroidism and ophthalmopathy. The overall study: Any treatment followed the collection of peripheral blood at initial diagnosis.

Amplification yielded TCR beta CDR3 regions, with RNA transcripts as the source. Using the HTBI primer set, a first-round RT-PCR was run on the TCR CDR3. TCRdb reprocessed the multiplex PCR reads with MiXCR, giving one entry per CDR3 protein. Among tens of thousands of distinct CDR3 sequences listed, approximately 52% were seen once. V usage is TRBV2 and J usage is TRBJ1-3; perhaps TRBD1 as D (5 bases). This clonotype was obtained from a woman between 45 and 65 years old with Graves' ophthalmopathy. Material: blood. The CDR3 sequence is CASSTGKGNTMYF. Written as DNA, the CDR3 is TGCGCCAGCTCTACAGGAAAAGGAAACACCATGTATTTT.